What follows is one T cell receptor (beta chain) and its context. Its antigen is currently not known. No qualities accompany the bases; no much larger clone lies one base away. This sample was taken from a study of vaccination and CD4 T cells after COVID-19 (dated by TCRdb to 2021 to 2024). Broadly, across the study: Every convalescent patient had a positive nasal swab PCR test for SARS-CoV-2, with mild disease in 9 or 10 patients and severe disease in one. The convalescent cohort included six males and four females, with two Hispanic individuals, seven Caucasians, two Asians and one multiracial person. Participants got two doses of the Pfizer-BioNTech BNT162b2 vaccine (n=8) or two doses of the Moderna mRNA-1273 vaccine (n=2). Post-COVID blood samples were collected from convalescent patients a median of roughly 100 days after diagnosis, with a range of about 30 to 161 days. Post-vaccine blood samples were obtained a median of roughly 75 days after the second vaccine dose, with a range of roughly 14 to 241 days. For three convalescent patients, samples were collected at an early post-vaccination timepoint (day 14) as well as at a late post-vaccination timepoint (days 161 to 241). Overlapping spike peptide pools from SARS-CoV-2 and from the common cold coronaviruses HCoV-NL63, HCoV-OC43 and HCoV-229E were used as culture stimuli. In control cultures, a CEFX viral epitope pool was used as positive control, an HIV-1 Nef peptide pool was used as negative control, or no peptide was added. The spike-specific CD4+ TCR repertoire was compared before and after mRNA vaccination in fewer than eleven COVID-19 convalescent patients and a handful of infection-naive healthy vaccine recipients.

Overall study outcomes, separate from this receptor: The median count of SARS-CoV-2-reactive clonotypes went up from 20 to 25 after infection to roughly 38 after vaccination, although the change was not significant. The number of convalescent patients in the study was relatively small, and the study did not examine early timepoints following natural infection. Among the post-vaccine SARS-CoV-2-reactive clones in convalescent patients, a median 86.3% showed up only after vaccination, which suggests vaccine-specific priming. Of the vaccine-specific clones in convalescent patients, 304 of 307, or nearly all, reacted only to SARS-CoV-2 spike and did not cross-react with common cold coronaviruses.

What this sample's time point label stands for: late sampling 161 to 241 days after vaccination in a few convalescent patients. In light of the paper, this sample's treatment or condition label describes: approximately nine-day PBMC culture with coronavirus spike peptide pools or control peptides (ViraFEST assay). The study used the ViraFEST assay, which expanded antigen-specific T cells with peptide pools and then identified expanded clonotypes by TCR sequencing. Positive SARS-CoV-2 PCR tests in the convalescent patients dated from March to December 2020, before Alpha, Beta and Delta variants emerged in the United States. Each well held 2.2 million or so PBMCs cultured in IMDM containing about 5% human AB serum and approximately 9.8 IU/ml IL-2, with 8.5 to 10 ug/ml peptide pools added. On days 3 and 7, half of the culture medium was replaced with fresh IL-2-containing medium. After 10 to 11 days of culture, CD4+ T cells were isolated by negative selection using the EasySep CD4+ T cell isolation kit. Ficoll-Paque Plus gradient centrifugation was used to isolate PBMCs from whole blood, and the isolated PBMCs were then either used fresh or cryopreserved at -140C. Triplicate wells were generally used for each culture condition.

The library was built by means of PCR. TCR sequencing of DNA from cultured CD4+ T cells used the Oncomine TCR Beta short-read assay at the Johns Hopkins FTIC core. The QIAamp micro DNA kit was used to extract genomic DNA from the cultured CD4+ T cells. Oncomine TCR Beta libraries made from cultured CD4+ T cells were pooled using unique dual indexes and sequenced on an Illumina iSeq 100. Per the authors' processing: Non-productive sequences were removed, and CDR3s that did not start with C, did not end with F or W, or were shorter than 7 amino acids were discarded. The MANAFEST web application was used to identify antigen-specific clonotypes by comparing peptide-stimulated wells against reference wells and other culture wells. For a clone to be called positive, the clone needed an FDR below 0.05, an odds ratio above 5, and a productive frequency above 0.1% in at least two of three replicate wells. A clonotype counted as cross-reactive if it showed significant expansion both in the SARS-CoV-2 spike wells and in at least one common cold coronavirus spike condition. Levenshtein distances (stringdist) and unrooted phylogenetic trees (ape) in R version 3.6.1 were used to assess CDR3 homology. TCRdb passed the public sequencing reads through fastp at Q25 and MiXCR, retaining productive beta sequences. Records with the same CDR3 protein are collapsed into one entry carrying the most frequent genes and DNA. The V and J calls shown here were made by TCRdb, not taken from the authors' results. This sample is represented by about 17,000 distinct CDR3 sequences; just over 50% of them were singletons. Together, the top ten hold 20% to 25% of the sample.

CDR1 and CDR2 (ENHRY, SYGVKD) derive from the germline V gene. Trimming takes 7 bases from V and 1 base from J, and the germline ends sit 9 bases apart. The CDR3 measures 13 amino acids from cysteine to phenylalanine. The read is trimmed to its CDR3 DNA, 39 bases read in frame from base 1. The material was CD4+ T cells from blood, cultured in vitro, obtained about 7 months after SARS-CoV-2 vaccination. The TCR comes from a human donor who had recovered from COVID-19. The V gene is TRBV10-3 and the J gene is TRBJ2-3, with an unclear D gene assignment. The CDR3: CAITSSGTDTQYF. The DNA sequence is TGTGCCATCACATCGTCTGGCACAGATACGCAGTATTTT.